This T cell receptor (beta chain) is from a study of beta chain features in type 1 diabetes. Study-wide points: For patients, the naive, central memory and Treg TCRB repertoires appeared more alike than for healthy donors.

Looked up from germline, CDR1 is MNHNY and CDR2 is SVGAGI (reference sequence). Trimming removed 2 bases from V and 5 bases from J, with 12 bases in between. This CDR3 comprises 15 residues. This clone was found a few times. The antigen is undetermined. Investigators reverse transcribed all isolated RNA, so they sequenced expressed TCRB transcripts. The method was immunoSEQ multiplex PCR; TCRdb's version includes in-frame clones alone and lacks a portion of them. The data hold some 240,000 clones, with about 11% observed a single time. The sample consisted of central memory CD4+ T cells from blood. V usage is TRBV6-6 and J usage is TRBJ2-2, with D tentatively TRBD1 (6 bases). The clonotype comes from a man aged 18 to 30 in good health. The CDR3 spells CASSYPGQITGELFF. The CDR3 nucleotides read TGTGCCAGCAGTTACCCCGGACAGATAACCGGGGAGCTGTTTTTT.